This T cell receptor beta chain was recorded in a study of identical twins. This clonotype was detected only a few times. Antigen specificity is unknown. The study, taken as a whole, reports: Invariant MAIT and iNKT cells may have partly biased zero-insertion analyses. Surplus twin overlap in beta out-of-frame sequences was less pronounced.

A single record per CDR3 protein comes from TCRdb applying MiXCR to the 5' RACE reads. The table includes more than 400,000 distinct CDR3 sequences, over 12% detected once. The same specimen was also included in a second study, on yellow fever vaccine responses in identical twins.

The sequenced sample consisted of CD4+ T cells sorted from blood. This clonotype was sampled from a woman aged 18-29 years in good health.

The CDR3: CASSLDYLGDTEAFF. Written as DNA, the CDR3 is TGTGCCAGCAGCTTAGATTACTTGGGGGACACTGAAGCTTTCTTT. The J gene is TRBJ1-1, the V gene TRBV11-2; D might be TRBD1 (5 bases). The germline V gene has CDR1 SGHAT and CDR2 FQNNGV. Between the trimmed V and J ends, which lost 0 bases and 3 bases, there was a span of 11 bases. CDR3 size: 15 residues.